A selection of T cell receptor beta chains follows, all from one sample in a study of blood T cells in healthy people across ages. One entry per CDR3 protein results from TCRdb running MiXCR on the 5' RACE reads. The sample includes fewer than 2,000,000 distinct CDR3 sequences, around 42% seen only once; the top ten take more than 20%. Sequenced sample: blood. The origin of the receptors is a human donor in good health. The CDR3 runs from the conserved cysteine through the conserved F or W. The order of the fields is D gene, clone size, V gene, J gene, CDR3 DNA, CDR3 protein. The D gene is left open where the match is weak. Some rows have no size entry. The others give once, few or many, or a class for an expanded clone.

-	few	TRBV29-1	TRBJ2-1	TGCAGCGTTGGGGGGAGGGGGCCATACAATGAGCAGTTCTTC	CSVGGRGPYNEQFF
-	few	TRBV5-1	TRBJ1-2	TGCGCCAGCAGCGGGATGACTCAAACCGGAGGCGGCTACACCTTC	CASSGMTQTGGGYTF
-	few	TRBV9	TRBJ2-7	TGCGCCAGCAGCGTAGGTTCCCAGGGCGAGCAGTACTTC	CASSVGSQGEQYF
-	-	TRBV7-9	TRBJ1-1	TGTGCCAGCAGGGAGAGGGGGTCCTTGGCTAGTGAAGCTTTCTTT	CASRERGSLASEAFF
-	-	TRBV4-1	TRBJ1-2	TGCGCCAGCAGCCAAGTTCGAGGCAGGGTGGAGAACTATGGCTACACCTTC	CASSQVRGRVENYGYTF
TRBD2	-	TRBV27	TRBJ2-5	TGTGCCAGCAGTTTCATACGGGGGGGTGGGGTGACCCAGTACTTC	CASSFIRGGGVTQYF
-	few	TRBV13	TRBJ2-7	TGTGCCAGCAGCTCCACGGGGGGCGGGAACGAGCAGTACTTC	CASSSTGGGNEQYF
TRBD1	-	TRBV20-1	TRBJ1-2	TGCAGCGCGACAGGGAGCTATGGCTACACCTTC	CSATGSYGYTF
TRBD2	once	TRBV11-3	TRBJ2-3	TGTGCCAGCAGCTTGCCTCAATCGGGACTAGCGGAGGGGCCGCTCGATACGCAGTATTTT	CASSLPQSGLAEGPLDTQYF
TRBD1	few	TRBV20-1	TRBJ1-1	TGCAGTGCTCAACCGGGACAGGGGCCTAGTCCAACGGGAGCTTTCTTT	CSAQPGQGPSPTGAFF
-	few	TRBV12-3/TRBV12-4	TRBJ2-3	TGTGCCGGCAGGAAACAGGGTACCCCCACAAATACGCAGTATTTT	CAGRKQGTPTNTQYF
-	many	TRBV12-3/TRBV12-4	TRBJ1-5	TGTGCCAGCAGCCCGGGGGACCAGCCCCAGCATTTT	CASSPGDQPQHF
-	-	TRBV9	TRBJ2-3	TGTGCCAGCAGCACCTACGGGGCAGGGTCCCCAGATACGCAGTATTTT	CASSTYGAGSPDTQYF
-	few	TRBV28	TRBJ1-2	TGTGCCAGCAGTACCGGCCCCGCAGGGGGCTACACCTTC	CASSTGPAGGYTF
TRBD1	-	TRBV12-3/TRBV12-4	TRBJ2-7	TGTGCCAGCAGACCCGGACAGGGCACCCTCTACGAGCAGTACTTC	CASRPGQGTLYEQYF
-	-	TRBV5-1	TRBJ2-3	TGCGCCGGCAGCCCGGACGTACAAGGGGATACGCAGTATTTT	CAGSPDVQGDTQYF
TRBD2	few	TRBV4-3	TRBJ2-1	TGCGCCAGCAGCCTACTCGGGGGGAGAGAGCAGTTCTTC	CASSLLGGREQFF
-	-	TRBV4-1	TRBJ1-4	TGCGCCAGCAGCCAAGATCTTTTGGGGAGCATTAATGAAAAACTGTTTTTT	CASSQDLLGSINEKLFF
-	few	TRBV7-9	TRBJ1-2	TGTGCCAGCAGCTTGATACGAGCTAACTATGGCTACACCTTC	CASSLIRANYGYTF
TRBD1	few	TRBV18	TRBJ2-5	TGTGCCAGCTACATGACAGGGCAGACCCAAGAGACCCAGTACTTC	CASYMTGQTQETQYF
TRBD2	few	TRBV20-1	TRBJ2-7	TGCAGTGCTAGAGATCGAGATAGCGGGGGTACCTACGAGCAGTACTTC	CSARDRDSGGTYEQYF
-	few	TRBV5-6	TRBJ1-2	TGTGCCAGCAGCTTGGCTTTTCTCAGGGGCTCCTTGGATGGCTACACCTTC	CASSLAFLRGSLDGYTF
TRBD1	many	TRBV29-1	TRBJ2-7	TGCAGCGTTGAAGGCCTCAGGGGGTCCTACGAGCAGTACTTC	CSVEGLRGSYEQYF
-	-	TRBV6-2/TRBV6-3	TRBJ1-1	TGTGCCAGCAGGATCCTCAGGGGTTTTTACACTGAAGCTTTCTTT	CASRILRGFYTEAFF
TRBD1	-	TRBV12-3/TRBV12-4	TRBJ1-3	TGTGCCAGCACCTCGGACAGGGGAGGGACCATATATTTT	CASTSDRGGTIYF
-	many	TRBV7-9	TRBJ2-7	TGTGCCAGCAGCCCCTGGGGCTCCTACGAGCAGTACTTC	CASSPWGSYEQYF
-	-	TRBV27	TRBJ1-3	TGTGCCAGCAGTTTATCGGGTAGCTCAAACACCATATATTTT	CASSLSGSSNTIYF
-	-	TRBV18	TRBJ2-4	TGTGCCAGCTCACCTGTCTCAAACATTCAGTACTTC	CASSPVSNIQYF
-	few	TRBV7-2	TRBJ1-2	TGTGCCAGCAGCTTAGATGTTTCGGGGGTTGCGGGCTACACCTTC	CASSLDVSGVAGYTF
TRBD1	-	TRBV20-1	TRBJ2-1	TGCAGTGCTAGACCCCAAAAGACAGGGACCGCGCTTCCCAATGAGCAGTTCTTC	CSARPQKTGTALPNEQFF
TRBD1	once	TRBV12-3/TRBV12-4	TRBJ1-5	TGTGCCAGCAGTTACGGGACAGGGGAACAGCCCCAGCATTTT	CASSYGTGEQPQHF
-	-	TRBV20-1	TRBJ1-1	TGCAGTGCCCGCCAGGAGTACACTGAAGCTTTCTTT	CSARQEYTEAFF
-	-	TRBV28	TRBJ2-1	TGTGCCAGCAGTCCGCCGGGAAGGGGGAAGGGCGAGCAGTTCTTC	CASSPPGRGKGEQFF
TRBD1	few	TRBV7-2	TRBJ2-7	TGTGCCAGCAGCTTAGCGGGACAGGGGGGGACCTACGAGCAGTACTTC	CASSLAGQGGTYEQYF
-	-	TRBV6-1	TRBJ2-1	TGTGCCAACAGAATAACAGGGGGGGGACAGTATGAGCAGTTCTTC	CANRITGGGQYEQFF
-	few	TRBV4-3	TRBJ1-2	TGCGCCAGCAGCCAAGATGACCCCTTCGGTGGCTACACCTTC	CASSQDDPFGGYTF
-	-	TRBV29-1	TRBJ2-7	TGCAGCGTTGAAGGAGAAAAAACCAACTACGAGCAGTACTTC	CSVEGEKTNYEQYF
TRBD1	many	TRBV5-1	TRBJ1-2	TGTGCCAGCAGTCTTACAGGGGCCAACTATGGCTACACCTTC	CASSLTGANYGYTF
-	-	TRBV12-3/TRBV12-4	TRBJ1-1	TGTGCCAGCAGTCCGATGAGTGTTGAAGCTTTCTTT	CASSPMSVEAFF
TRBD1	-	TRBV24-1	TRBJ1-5	TGTGCCACCAGTGATCGAGGACAGGACGCCGTAGCCCAGCATTTT	CATSDRGQDAVAQHF
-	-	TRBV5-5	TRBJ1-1	TGTGCCAGCAGCTTGGAGGTTTACAGTCTTACTGAAGCTTTCTTT	CASSLEVYSLTEAFF
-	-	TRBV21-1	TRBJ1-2	TGTGCCAGCCGGGTTCTGGGGCATTTGAATAACTATGGCTACACCTTC	CASRVLGHLNNYGYTF
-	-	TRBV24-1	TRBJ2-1	TGTGCCACCAGTGAGATGGGATACAATGAGCAGTTCTTC	CATSEMGYNEQFF
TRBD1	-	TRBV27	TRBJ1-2	TGTGCCAGCAGGACACAGGGGGCTTTTGGCTACACCTTC	CASRTQGAFGYTF
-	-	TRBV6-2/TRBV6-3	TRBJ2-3	TGTGCCAGCAGCGGGGGATATATTGATACGCAGTATTTT	CASSGGYIDTQYF
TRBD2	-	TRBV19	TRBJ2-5	TGTGCCAGTAGTCCCCAGACTAGCGGGGAGACCCAGTACTTC	CASSPQTSGETQYF
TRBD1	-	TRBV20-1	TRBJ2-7	TGCAGTGCGCGGACAGGGGTCGGCGAGCAGTACTTC	CSARTGVGEQYF
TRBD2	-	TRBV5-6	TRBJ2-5	TGTGCCAGCAGCCAAGGACTAGCGGGGACGTACCAAGAGACCCAGTACTTC	CASSQGLAGTYQETQYF
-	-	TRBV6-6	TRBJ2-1	TGTGCCAGCAGTAAGGCGGCAGGGGTGGATGAGCAGTTCTTC	CASSKAAGVDEQFF
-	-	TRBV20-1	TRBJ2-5	TGCAGTGCTCGGACAGTTGGAGAGACCCAGTACTTC	CSARTVGETQYF
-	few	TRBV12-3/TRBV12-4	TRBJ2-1	TGTGCCAGCAGTTTATTGATGGGGGTAGGCGAGCAGTTCTTC	CASSLLMGVGEQFF